This T cell receptor (beta chain) was profiled in a study of blood T cell repertoires in COVID-19. At the level of the study: Both acute and convalescent COVID-19 samples were obtained from the United States, Italy and Spain. T cells, B-cell-depleted T cells, or PBMCs provided the cDNA or gDNA that served as material.

Original analysis: Estimation of nucleated cell counts relied on the amplification of reference gene primers. Libraries were prepared by immunoSEQ multiplex PCR; TCRdb keeps only in-frame clonotypes and omits some of them. The D gene and trimming were derived from the DNA, and the V and J assignments and clone size from that table. This sample has over 200,000 clones, with around 89% found just once. Germline V gives CDR1 SNHLY, CDR2 FYNNEI. V dropped 0 bases and J dropped 3 bases, with 15 bases sitting between them. There are 16 residues in the CDR3. Input material: peripheral blood. This chain joins TRBV2 and TRBJ2-7; D is possibly TRBD1 (6 bases). The receptor's source is a man aged 60 to 75 who had recovered from COVID-19. In DNA form, the CDR3 reads TGTGCCAGCAGTGAAGCGAGGCAGGGGCTCATCTACGAGCAGTACTTC. Residues: CASSEARQGLIYEQYF.